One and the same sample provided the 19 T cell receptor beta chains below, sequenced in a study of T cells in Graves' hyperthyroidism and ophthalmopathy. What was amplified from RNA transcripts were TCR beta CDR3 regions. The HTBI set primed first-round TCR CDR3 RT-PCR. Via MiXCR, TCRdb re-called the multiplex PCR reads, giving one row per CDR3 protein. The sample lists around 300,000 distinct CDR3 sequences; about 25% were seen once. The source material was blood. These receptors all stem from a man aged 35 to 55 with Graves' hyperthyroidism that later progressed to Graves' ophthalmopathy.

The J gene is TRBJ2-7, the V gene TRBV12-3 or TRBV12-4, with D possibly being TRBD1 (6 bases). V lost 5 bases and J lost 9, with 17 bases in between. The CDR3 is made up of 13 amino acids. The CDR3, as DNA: TGTGCCAGCAGTCCCCAACAGGGTGGAAGGCAGTACTTC. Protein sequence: CASSPQQGGRQYF.

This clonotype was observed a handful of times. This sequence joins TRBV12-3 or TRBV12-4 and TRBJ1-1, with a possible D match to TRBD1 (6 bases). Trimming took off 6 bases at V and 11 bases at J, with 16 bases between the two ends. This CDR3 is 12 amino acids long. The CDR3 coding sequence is TGTGCCAGCAGCCCAGGCAGGGGTTTGGCTTTCTTT. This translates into CASSPGRGLAFF.

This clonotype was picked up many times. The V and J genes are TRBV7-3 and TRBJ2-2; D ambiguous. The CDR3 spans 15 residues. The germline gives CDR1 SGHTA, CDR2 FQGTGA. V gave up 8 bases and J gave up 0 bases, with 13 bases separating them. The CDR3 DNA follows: TGTGCCAGCGCGTATGTTCCCTCGAACACCGGGGAGCTGTTTTTT. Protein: CASAYVPSNTGELFF.

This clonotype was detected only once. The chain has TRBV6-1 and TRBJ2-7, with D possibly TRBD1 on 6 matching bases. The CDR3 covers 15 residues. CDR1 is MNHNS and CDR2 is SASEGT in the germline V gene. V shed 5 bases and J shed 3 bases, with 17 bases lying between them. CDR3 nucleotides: TGTGCCAGCAGTAGACCGACAGGAAATGGCTACGAGCAGTACTTC. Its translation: CASSRPTGNGYEQYF.

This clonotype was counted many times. The CDR3 loop reads CASSVAGGNSNYGYTF. The CDR3 nucleotides read TGTGCCAGCAGCGTAGCTGGGGGCAACTCTAACTATGGCTACACCTTC. This chain uses TRBV9 with TRBJ1-2; perhaps TRBD1 as D (6 bases). CDR1 and CDR2 (germline): SGDLS, YYNGEE. V was trimmed by 0 bases and J by 0 bases, leaving 12 bases between them. The CDR3 contains 16 residues. The whole variable domain, filled in from reference TRBV9 and TRBJ1-2, reads DSGVTQTPKHLITATGQRVTLRCSPRSGDLSVYWYQQSLDQGLQFLIQYYNGEERAKGNILERFSAQQFPDLHSELNLSSLELGDSALYFCASSVAGGNSNYGYTFGSGTRLTVV.

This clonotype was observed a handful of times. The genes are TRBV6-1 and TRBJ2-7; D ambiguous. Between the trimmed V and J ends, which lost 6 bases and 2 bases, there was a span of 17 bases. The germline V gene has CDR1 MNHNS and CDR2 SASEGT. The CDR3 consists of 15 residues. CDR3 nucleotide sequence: TGTGCCAGCAGCGTTGGGCCCGGGTCTCCCTACGAGCAGTACTTC. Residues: CASSVGPGSPYEQYF.

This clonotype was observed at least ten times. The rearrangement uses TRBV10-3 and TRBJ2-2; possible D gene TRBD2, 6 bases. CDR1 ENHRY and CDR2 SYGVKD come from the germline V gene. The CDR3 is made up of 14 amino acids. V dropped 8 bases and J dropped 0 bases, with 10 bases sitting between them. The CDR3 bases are TGTGCCATCCCCGGGACTTCGAACACCGGGGAGCTGTTTTTT. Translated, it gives CAIPGTSNTGELFF.

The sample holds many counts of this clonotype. CDR3 coding DNA: TGTGCCAGCAGCGTAGCTCAGGGCGGAGCGAGCTATGGCTACACCTTC. Translated: CASSVAQGGASYGYTF. The chain links TRBV9 to TRBJ1-2; TRBD1 might be the D (5 bases). V was cut by 0 bases and J by 4 bases, with 16 bases left in between. This CDR3 contains 16 residues. The V gene's germline CDR1 is SGDLS and CDR2 YYNGEE.

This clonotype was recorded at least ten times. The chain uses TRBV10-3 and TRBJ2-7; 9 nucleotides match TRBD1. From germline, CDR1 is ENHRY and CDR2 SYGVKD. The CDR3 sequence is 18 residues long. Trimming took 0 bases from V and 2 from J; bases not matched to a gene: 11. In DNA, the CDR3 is TGTGCCATCAGTGAGTCTTTCTTACGGACAGGGGACACCTACGAGCAGTACTTC. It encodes CAISESFLRTGDTYEQYF.

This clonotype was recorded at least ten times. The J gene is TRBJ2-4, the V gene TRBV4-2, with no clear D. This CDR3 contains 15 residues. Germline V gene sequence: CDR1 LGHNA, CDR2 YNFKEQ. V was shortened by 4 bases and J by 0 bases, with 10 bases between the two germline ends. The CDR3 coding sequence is TGTGCCAGCAGCCTCACACCTCTAGCCAAAAACATTCAGTACTTC. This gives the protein CASSLTPLAKNIQYF.

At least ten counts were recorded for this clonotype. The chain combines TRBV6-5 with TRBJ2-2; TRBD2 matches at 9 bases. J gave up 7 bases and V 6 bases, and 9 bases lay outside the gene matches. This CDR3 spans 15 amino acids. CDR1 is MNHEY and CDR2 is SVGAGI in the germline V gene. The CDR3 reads CASRAGLATVGELFF. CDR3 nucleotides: TGTGCCAGCAGAGCCGGACTAGCGACGGTCGGGGAGCTGTTTTTT.

In nucleotides, the CDR3 is TGCAGTGCTTCTGGGGGAGGCGGAACCTACGAGCAGTACTTC. Translated: CSASGGGGTYEQYF. V and J are TRBV20-1 and TRBJ2-7; TRBD2 might be the D (6 bases). Germline values: CDR1 DFQATT, CDR2 SNEGSKA (reference sequence). V lost 5 bases to trimming and J lost 2 bases, with 16 bases between them. The CDR3 runs to 14 residues.

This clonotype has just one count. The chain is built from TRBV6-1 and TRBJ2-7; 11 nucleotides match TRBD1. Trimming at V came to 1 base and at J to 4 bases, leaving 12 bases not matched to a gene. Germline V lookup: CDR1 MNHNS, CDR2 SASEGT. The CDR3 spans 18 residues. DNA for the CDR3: TGTGCCAGCAGTGAAGTCCCGGGACAGGGGGTAAACTGGTACGAGCAGTACTTC. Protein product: CASSEVPGQGVNWYEQYF.

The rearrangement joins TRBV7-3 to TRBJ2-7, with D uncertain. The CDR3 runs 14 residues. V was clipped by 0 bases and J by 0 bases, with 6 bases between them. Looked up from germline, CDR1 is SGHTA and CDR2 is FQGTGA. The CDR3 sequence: CASSLTDASYEQYF. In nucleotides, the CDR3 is TGTGCCAGCAGCTTAACGGACGCCTCCTACGAGCAGTACTTC.

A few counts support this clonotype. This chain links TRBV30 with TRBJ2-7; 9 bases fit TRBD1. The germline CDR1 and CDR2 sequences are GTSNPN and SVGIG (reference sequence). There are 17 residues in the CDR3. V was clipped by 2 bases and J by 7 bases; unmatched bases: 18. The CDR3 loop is CAWSLFSGQGKSGEQYF. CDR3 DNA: TGTGCCTGGAGTCTGTTCTCGGGACAGGGAAAATCGGGAGAGCAGTACTTC.

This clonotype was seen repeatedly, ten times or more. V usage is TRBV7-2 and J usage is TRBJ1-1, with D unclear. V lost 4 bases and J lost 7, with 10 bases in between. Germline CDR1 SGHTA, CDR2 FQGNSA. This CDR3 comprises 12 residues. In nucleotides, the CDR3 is TGTGCCAGCAGCTACGAGGGATTTGAAGCTTTCTTT. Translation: CASSYEGFEAFF. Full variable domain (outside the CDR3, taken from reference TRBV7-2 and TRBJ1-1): GAGVSQSPSNKVTEKGKDVELRCDPISGHTALYWYRQSLGQGLEFLIYFQGNSAPDKSGLPSDRFSAERTGGSVSTLTIQRTQQEDSAVYLCASSYEGFEAFFGQGTRLTVV.

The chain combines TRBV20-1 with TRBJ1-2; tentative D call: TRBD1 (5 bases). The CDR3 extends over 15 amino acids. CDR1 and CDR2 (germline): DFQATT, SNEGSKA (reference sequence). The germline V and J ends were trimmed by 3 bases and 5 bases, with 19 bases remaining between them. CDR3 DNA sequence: TGCAGTGCTAGCAGGGAACTGAGGGCTGGGTATGGCTACACCTTC. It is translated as CSASRELRAGYGYTF.

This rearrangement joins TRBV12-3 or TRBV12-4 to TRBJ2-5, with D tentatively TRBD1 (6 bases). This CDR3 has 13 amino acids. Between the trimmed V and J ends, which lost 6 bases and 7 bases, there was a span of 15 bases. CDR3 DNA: TGTGCCAGCAGAACGGACAGCCAGGTGACCCAGTACTTC. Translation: CASRTDSQVTQYF.

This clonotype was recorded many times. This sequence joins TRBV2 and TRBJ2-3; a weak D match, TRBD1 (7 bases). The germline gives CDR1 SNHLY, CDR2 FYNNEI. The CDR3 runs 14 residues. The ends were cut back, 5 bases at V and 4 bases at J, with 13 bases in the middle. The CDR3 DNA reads TGTGCCAGCAGTAAGCAGGGGGGCCCAGATACGCAGTATTTT. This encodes CASSKQGGPDTQYF. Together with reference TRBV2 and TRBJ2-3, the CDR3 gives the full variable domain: EPEVTQTPSHQVTQMGQEVILRCVPISNHLYFYWYRQILGQKVEFLVSFYNNEISEKSEIFDDQFSVERPDGSNFTLKIRSTKLEDSAMYFCASSKQGGPDTQYFGPGTRLTVL.